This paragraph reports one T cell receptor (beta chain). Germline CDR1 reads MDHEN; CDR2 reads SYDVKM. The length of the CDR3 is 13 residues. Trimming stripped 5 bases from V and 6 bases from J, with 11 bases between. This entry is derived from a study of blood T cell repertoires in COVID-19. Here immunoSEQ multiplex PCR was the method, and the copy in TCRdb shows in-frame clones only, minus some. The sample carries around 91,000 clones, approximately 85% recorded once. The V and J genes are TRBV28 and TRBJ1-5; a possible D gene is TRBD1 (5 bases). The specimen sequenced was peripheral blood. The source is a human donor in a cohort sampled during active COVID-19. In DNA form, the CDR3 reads TGTGCCAGCAGTGTAAACAGGATTCAGCCCCAGCATTTT. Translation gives CASSVNRIQPQHF.